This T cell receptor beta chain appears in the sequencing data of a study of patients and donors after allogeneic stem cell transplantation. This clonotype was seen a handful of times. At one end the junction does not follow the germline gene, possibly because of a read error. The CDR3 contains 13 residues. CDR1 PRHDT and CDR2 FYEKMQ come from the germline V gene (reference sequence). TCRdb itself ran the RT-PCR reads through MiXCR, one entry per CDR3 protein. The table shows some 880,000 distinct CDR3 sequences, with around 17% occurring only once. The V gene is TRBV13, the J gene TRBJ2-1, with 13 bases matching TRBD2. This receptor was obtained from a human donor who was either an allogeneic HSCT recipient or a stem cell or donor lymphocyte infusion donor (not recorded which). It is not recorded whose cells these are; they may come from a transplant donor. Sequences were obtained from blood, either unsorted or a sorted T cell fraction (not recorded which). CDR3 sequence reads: CASSLELAGGSLF. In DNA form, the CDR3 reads TGTGCCAGCAGCCTGGAACTAGCGGGAGGGTCACTCTTC. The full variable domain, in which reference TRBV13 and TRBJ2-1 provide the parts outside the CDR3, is AAGVIQSPRHLIKEKRETATLKCYPIPRHDTVYWYQQGPGQDPQFLISFYEKMQSDKGSIPDRFSAQQFSDYHSELNMSSLELGDSALYFCASSLELAGGSLFGPGTRLTVL.